Following are 8 T cell receptor beta chains from one sample sequenced in a study of blood T cells in healthy people across ages. Primed by a sample-barcoded 5' primer and a J-beta primer mix, a second PCR proceeded for 7 to 11 cycles. One entry per CDR3 protein results from TCRdb running MiXCR on the 5' RACE reads. The sample yields approximately 670,000 distinct CDR3 sequences, around 43% seen once. Input material: blood. These receptors came from a man of 80 years or more in good health.

The V call is TRBV7-2, the J call TRBJ2-1; 10 bases line up with TRBD2. Germline CDR1 and CDR2: SGHTA and FQGNSA. The CDR3 spans 16 residues. V lost 2 bases to trimming and J lost 9 bases; unmatched junction nucleotides: 10. CDR3 protein: CASSLNSLAGVGEQFF. For the CDR3, the DNA is TGTGCCAGCAGCTTAAATTCTCTAGCGGGAGTTGGTGAGCAGTTCTTC.

The rearrangement uses TRBV29-1 and TRBJ2-1; 8 nucleotides align to TRBD2. This CDR3 region has 15 residues. V shed 6 bases, J shed 11 bases, and the junction held 18 bases outside the gene matches. Germline V gene lookup returns CDR1 SQVTM and CDR2 ANQGSEA. CDR3 sequence (DNA): TGCAGCGTACGCACTACAGCGGGAGCTAGGAGGAAGCAGTTCTTC. Its translation: CSVRTTAGARRKQFF.

The chain links TRBV20-1 to TRBJ2-5, with 7 bases fitting TRBD2. The DNA matches TRBJ2-7 better at its end, which makes the J call doubtful. CDR1 and CDR2 (germline): DFQATT, SNEGSKA (reference sequence). This CDR3 region has 14 residues. The DNA of the CDR3 is TGCAGTGCTAGAGTACTAGCGAGAACCTACGAGCAGTACTTC. This sequence encodes CSARVLARTYEQYF.

CDR3 residues: CASSPVREGEQYF. CDR3 nucleotide sequence: TGTGCCAGCTCACCCGTGCGGGAGGGAGAGCAGTACTTC. The gene calls are TRBV18 and TRBJ2-4; 9 bases line up with TRBD2. The V gene's germline CDR1 is KGHSH and CDR2 LQKENI. The CDR3 sequence is 13 residues long. V was pared by 3 bases and J by 13 bases, with 7 bases of the junction left unmatched.

The CDR3 coding sequence is TGTGCCAGCAGTCGCGACGGGACAGGGATTGTAGATACGCAGTATTTT. Translation gives CASSRDGTGIVDTQYF. The chain recombines TRBV5-6 with TRBJ2-3; 9 positions match TRBD1. The trim removed 5 bases at V and 5 bases at J, leaving 12 bases unmatched. CDR1 SGHDT and CDR2 YYEEEE come from the germline V gene. The CDR3 is 16 residues long.

This clonotype appeared once. The chain is built from TRBV28 and TRBJ1-2; 7 bases fit TRBD1. This CDR3 region has 14 residues. V gave up 5 bases and J gave up 4 bases; unmatched junction bases: 7. Germline values: CDR1 MDHEN, CDR2 SYDVKM. The DNA of the CDR3 is TGTGCCAGCAGTACGACAGGGCTAATCTATGGCTACACCTTC. It translates to CASSTTGLIYGYTF.

The rearrangement links TRBV5-4 to TRBJ2-1; D is unresolved. CDR3 length: 15 amino acids. In germline, CDR1 is SGHNT, CDR2 YYREEE (reference sequence). V was shortened by 2 bases and J by 3 bases, with 12 bases between the two germline ends. CDR3: CASSFDPRVYNEQFF. The CDR3 DNA is TGTGCCAGCAGCTTCGACCCGAGAGTCTACAATGAGCAGTTCTTC.

This clonotype came up a few times. The CDR3 here is CASSPQGTSMDQFF. The CDR3 bases are TGCGCCAGCAGCCCCCAAGGGACTAGCATGGACCAGTTCTTC. The chain joins TRBV5-1 to TRBJ2-1, with TRBD2 identical over 9 bases. Germline CDR1 SGHRS, CDR2 YFSETQ. The ends lost 4 bases at V and 13 bases at J; junction bases unmatched: 12. This CDR3 region has 14 residues.